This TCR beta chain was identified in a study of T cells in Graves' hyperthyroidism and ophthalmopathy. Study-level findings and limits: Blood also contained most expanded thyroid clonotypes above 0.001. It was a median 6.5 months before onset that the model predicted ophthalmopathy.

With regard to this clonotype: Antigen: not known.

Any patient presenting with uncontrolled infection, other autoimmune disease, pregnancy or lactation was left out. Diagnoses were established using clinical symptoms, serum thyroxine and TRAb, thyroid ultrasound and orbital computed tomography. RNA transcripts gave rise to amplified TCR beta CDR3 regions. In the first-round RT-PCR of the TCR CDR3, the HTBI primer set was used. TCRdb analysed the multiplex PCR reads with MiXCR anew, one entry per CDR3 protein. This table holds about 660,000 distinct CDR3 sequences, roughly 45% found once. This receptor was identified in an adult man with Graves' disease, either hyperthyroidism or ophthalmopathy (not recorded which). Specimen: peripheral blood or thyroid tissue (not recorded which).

CDR3 bases: TGCGCCAGCAGCTTGCCTACGGATCGTTCACCCCTCCACTTT. This codes for CASSLPTDRSPLHF. The rearrangement links TRBV5-1 to TRBJ1-6; D not certain. The CDR3 contains 14 residues. Germline V gives CDR1 SGHRS, CDR2 YFSETQ. V shed 1 base and J shed 9 bases, with 11 bases lying between them.